The entry below describes one T cell receptor (beta chain). Using a J-beta primer mix together with a sample-barcoded 5' primer, a second PCR was run for roughly 6 to 11 cycles. TCRdb passed the 5' RACE reads through MiXCR, listing each CDR3 protein once. The sample has fewer than 1,000,000 distinct CDR3 sequences, about 42% seen once. These data originate in a study of blood T cells in healthy people across ages. The V gene lost 4 bases and the J gene lost 1 base, with 11 bases spanning the gap. The CDR3 extends over 14 amino acids. Looked up from germline, CDR1 is SGHDT and CDR2 is YYEEEE. This TCR derives from a man aged 55-75 years in good health. Input material: blood. The rearrangement links TRBV5-6 to TRBJ2-5; D uncertain. CDR3 region: CASSPPDIQETQYF. DNA for the CDR3: TGTGCCAGCAGCCCTCCAGATATCCAAGAGACCCAGTACTTC.